Presented here are 25 T cell receptor beta chains from one specimen sequenced in a study of tumor-infiltrating lymphocytes in localized non-small cell lung cancer. The data were produced by immunoSEQ multiplex PCR, yet TCRdb's version contains in-frame clones alone and is incomplete. The table records over 15,000 clones, about three quarters of them present only once. What was sequenced was lung tumor tissue. The source of these receptors is a human donor with non-small cell lung cancer.

This clone was seen a single time. This chain connects TRBV11-2 to TRBJ2-6; D gene ambiguous. Germline CDR1 is SGHAT and CDR2 is FQNNGV. The CDR3 is 15 amino acids. V was cut by 0 bases and J by 2 bases, with 5 bases left in between. This chain's CDR3 is CASSLDLAGANVLTF. CDR3 in DNA: TGTGCCAGCAGCTTAGACCTAGCTGGGGCCAACGTCCTGACTTTC.

The CDR3 sequence is CASSPGQGSAEQYF. CDR3 nucleotide sequence: TGTGCCAGCAGCCCAGGACAGGGAAGTGCCGAGCAGTACTTC. The rearrangement uses TRBV11-2 and TRBJ2-7; 8 nucleotides align to TRBD1. The CDR3 runs to 14 residues. The germline V gene has CDR1 SGHAT and CDR2 FQNNGV. V lost 5 bases to trimming and J lost 6 bases; unmatched junction nucleotides: 9.

The gene calls are TRBV7-2 and TRBJ2-7; D possibly corresponds to TRBD2 (6 bases). V lost 5 bases and J lost 7, with 15 bases in between. CDR3 size: 13 residues. Germline assignment: CDR1 SGHTA and CDR2 FQGNSA. The CDR3 here is CASSPYVREEQYF. CDR3 coding DNA: TGTGCCAGCAGCCCATATGTCCGGGAGGAGCAGTACTTC.

This clone was counted a few times. The rearrangement joins TRBV7-9 to TRBJ1-1; maybe TRBD1 (6 bases). Per the germline V gene, CDR1 is SEHNR and CDR2 is FQNEAQ (reference sequence). This CDR3 has 17 amino acids. The V end lost 4 bases, the J end lost 0 bases, and 18 bases lay between the germline ends. In DNA form, the CDR3 reads TGTGCCAGCAGCTCCCCTGGGGCCACAGGGTTGAACACTGAAGCTTTCTTT. It is translated as CASSSPGATGLNTEAFF.

The rearrangement joins TRBV11-2 to TRBJ2-3, with D perhaps TRBD1 (5 bases). Germline assignment: CDR1 SGHAT and CDR2 FQNNGV. The ends were cut back, 3 bases at V and 8 bases at J, with 12 bases in the middle. CDR3 length equals 13 residues. The CDR3 here is CASSFDSLRTQYF. In DNA, the CDR3 is TGTGCCAGCAGCTTTGACAGTTTACGTACGCAGTATTTT.

The rearrangement joins TRBV7-2 to TRBJ2-7, with 9 bases that match TRBD2. Germline V gives CDR1 SGHTA, CDR2 FQGNSA. V gave up 2 bases and J gave up 6 bases; unmatched junction bases: 5. The CDR3 extends over 14 amino acids. CDR3 residues: CASSLRSGGSEQYF. The CDR3 nucleotides read TGTGCCAGCAGCTTACGAAGCGGGGGGTCCGAGCAGTACTTC.

CDR3 residues: CASSSTYRESYEQYF. The CDR3 DNA sequence: TGTGCCAGCAGTTCCACTTACAGGGAGTCCTACGAGCAGTACTTC. The chain is built from TRBV27 and TRBJ2-7; D possibly corresponds to TRBD1 (6 bases). CDR3 length equals 15 residues. Per the germline V gene, CDR1 is MNHEY and CDR2 is SMNVEV (reference sequence). Trimming left V 4 bases short and J 1 base short, with 14 bases between.

By share, this clone counts as medium-sized (0.01 to 0.1%). The chain employs TRBV7-9 and TRBJ2-7, with a possible D match to TRBD2 (5 bases). The CDR3 totals 13 residues. Germline-derived CDR1 and CDR2 are SEHNR and FQNEAQ (reference sequence). Trimming shortened V by 5 bases and J by 6 bases, and 14 bases separated the two germline ends. In DNA, the CDR3 is TGTGCCAGCAGCCTCCTTACTAGTACCGAGCAGTACTTC. Protein product: CASSLLTSTEQYF.

A remark on this clone: One junction end does not reproduce the germline sequence, and a read error may be involved. The rearrangement uses TRBV7-7 and TRBJ2-2; a weak D match, TRBD2 (5 bases). The CDR3 is 14 residues long. Germline V gives CDR1 SSHAT, CDR2 FNYEAQ (reference sequence). CDR3: CASSLALDTGELFF. The CDR3 DNA reads as TGTGCTAGCAGCTTAGCGCTGGACACCGGGGAGCTGTTTTTT.

This chain connects TRBV7-9 to TRBJ2-7; D not certain. Trimming removed 3 bases from V and 2 bases from J, with 11 bases in between. From germline, CDR1 is SEHNR and CDR2 FQNEAQ (reference sequence). CDR3 length equals 14 residues. In DNA form, the CDR3 reads TGTGCCAGCAGCTTCCTCGCGAACACCTACGAGCAGTACTTC. Its translation: CASSFLANTYEQYF.

This chain uses TRBV6-5 with TRBJ1-4; maybe TRBD1 (6 bases). Germline CDR1 reads MNHEY; CDR2 reads SVGAGI. This CDR3 has 14 residues. The ends were cut back, 6 bases at V and 5 bases at J, with 13 bases in the middle. CDR3 region: CASRKGGLNEKLFF. The CDR3 coding sequence is TGTGCCAGCAGGAAGGGGGGCCTGAATGAAAAACTGTTTTTT.

This clone came up a few times. J is TRBJ1-2 and V is TRBV4-1; D gene unclear. With 1 base removed from V and 5 bases from J, the gap between germline ends came to 2 bases. This CDR3 spans 11 amino acids. Germline-derived CDR1 and CDR2 are MGHRA and YSYEKL. The CDR3 DNA is TGCGCCAGCAGCCAAGGGTATGGCTACACCTTC. Amino acids: CASSQGYGYTF.

This chain links TRBV6-4 with TRBJ2-3; 8 bases match TRBD2. Germline V lookup: CDR1 MRHNA, CDR2 SNTAGT. This CDR3 is built from 15 residues. The junction had 3 bases not matched to a gene; V was cut back by 3 bases and J by 1 base. In nucleotides, the CDR3 is TGTGCCAGCAGTGAGGAGACTAGCGGCACAGATACGCAGTATTTT. Protein: CASSEETSGTDTQYF.

The CDR3 sequence is CAISDDRGLFSTEAFF. The CDR3 DNA reads as TGTGCCATCAGTGACGACAGGGGGCTGTTTTCAACTGAAGCTTTCTTT. The chain has TRBV10-3 and TRBJ1-1, with 10 bases matching TRBD1. V shed 3 bases and J 5 bases; nucleotides not matched to a gene: 9. Germline V gene data show CDR1 as ENHRY and CDR2 as SYGVKD. This CDR3 is built from 16 residues.

The chain has TRBV6-5 and TRBJ2-7; 7 bases align to TRBD1. V trimming: 6 bases; J trimming: 3 bases; junction bases outside the gene matches: 11. Germline assignment: CDR1 MNHEY and CDR2 SVGAGI. The CDR3 length is 15 residues. This CDR3 is CASSPPGQAFYEQYF. Here the CDR3 DNA reads TGTGCCAGCAGCCCGCCCGGACAGGCCTTCTACGAGCAGTACTTC.

The V and J genes are TRBV5-1 and TRBJ2-7, with D perhaps matching TRBD1 or TRBD2 (5 bases each). Trimming shortened V by 3 bases and J by 9 bases, and 22 bases separated the two germline ends. CDR3 length: 15 residues. CDR1 SGHRS and CDR2 YFSETQ come from the germline V gene. CDR3 in amino acids: CASSSAGAGCTGQYF. DNA for the CDR3: TGCGCCAGCAGCTCCGCTGGGGCGGGCTGTACGGGGCAGTACTTC.

The genes are TRBV4-1 and TRBJ2-3; no reliable D call. The length of the CDR3 is 16 residues. The germline CDR1 and CDR2 sequences are MGHRA and YSYEKL. V was cut by 1 base and J by 1 base, with 12 bases left in between. Here the CDR3 reads CASSQGERQGTDTQYF. The DNA of the CDR3 is TGCGCCAGCAGCCAAGGCGAACGTCAAGGCACAGATACGCAGTATTTT.

This clone qualifies as medium-sized. This sequence joins TRBV6-5 and TRBJ1-2; 8 bases are shared with TRBD1. Germline V gives CDR1 MNHEY, CDR2 SVGAGI. The CDR3 sequence is 15 residues long. J was trimmed by 1 base and V by 5 bases; bases with no gene match: 6. The chain's CDR3 is CASSQQGGSNYGYTF. DNA of the CDR3: TGTGCCAGCAGTCAACAGGGGGGGAGTAACTATGGCTACACCTTC.

The sample holds a few counts of this clone. The chain links TRBV7-9 to TRBJ2-2; 7 bases match TRBD2. The CDR3 sequence is 14 residues long. After removal of 1 base from V and 5 bases from J, the junction contained 1 base not matched to a gene. Germline V gives CDR1 SEHNR, CDR2 FQNEAQ (reference sequence). In DNA, the CDR3 is TGTGCCAGCAGCTTAGAGGGAGGGACCGGGGAGCTGTTTTTT. Residues: CASSLEGGTGELFF.

The V and J genes are TRBV19 and TRBJ2-1; 10 bases map to TRBD1. This CDR3 comprises 15 residues. The germline CDR1 and CDR2 sequences are LNHDA and SQIVND (reference sequence). V was clipped by 5 bases and J by 6 bases; unmatched bases: 7. CDR3 amino acids: CASSDPGTGANEQFF. The CDR3 nucleotides are TGTGCCAGTAGTGATCCCGGGACAGGGGCCAATGAGCAGTTCTTC.

The chain links TRBV5-1 to TRBJ2-7; 8 bases line up with TRBD1. Trimming took 2 bases from V and 3 from J; bases not matched to a gene: 7. Germline V gives CDR1 SGHRS, CDR2 YFSETQ. CDR3 size: 15 residues. The CDR3 nucleotides are TGCGCCAGCAGCTTTACAGGGGGTTCCAGCTACGAGCAGTACTTC. It is translated as CASSFTGGSSYEQYF.

This chain joins TRBV5-1 and TRBJ1-2, with 7 bases aligning to TRBD1. CDR3 length: 13 residues. Germline assignment: CDR1 SGHRS and CDR2 YFSETQ. V lost 5 bases and J lost 8; bases outside the gene matches: 9. The DNA of the CDR3 is TGCGCCAGCAGTCTAACAGGGGCGGACGGCTACACCTTC. The encoded protein is CASSLTGADGYTF.

This sequence joins TRBV28 and TRBJ1-1, with no clear D. CDR3 length: 13 residues. Trimming left V 3 bases short and J 1 base short, with 6 bases between. Germline V gives CDR1 MDHEN, CDR2 SYDVKM. The DNA of the CDR3 is TGTGCCAGCAGTTTCGCCAGGAACACTGAAGCTTTCTTT. Translated, it gives CASSFARNTEAFF.

In this sample, this clone turned up a few times. The chain couples TRBV2 to TRBJ1-5, with D possibly TRBD1 on 6 matching bases. The V gene's germline CDR1 is SNHLY and CDR2 FYNNEI. The CDR3 extends over 14 amino acids. Trimming took off 0 bases at V and 14 bases at J, with 17 bases between the two ends. The CDR3 reads CASSEAYDRFDEHF. CDR3 sequence (DNA): TGTGCCAGCAGTGAAGCTTACGACAGGTTTGATGAGCATTTT.

This clone was observed a handful of times. The rearrangement uses TRBV4-3 and TRBJ1-4, with D perhaps matching TRBD1 (6 bases). Trimming removed 0 bases from V and 11 bases from J, with 10 bases in between. Germline V lookup: CDR1 LGHNA, CDR2 YSLEER. The CDR3 consists of 13 residues. The CDR3 nucleotides read TGCGCCAGCAGCCAAGAAACAGGGTGGAAACTGTTTTTT. This translates into CASSQETGWKLFF.